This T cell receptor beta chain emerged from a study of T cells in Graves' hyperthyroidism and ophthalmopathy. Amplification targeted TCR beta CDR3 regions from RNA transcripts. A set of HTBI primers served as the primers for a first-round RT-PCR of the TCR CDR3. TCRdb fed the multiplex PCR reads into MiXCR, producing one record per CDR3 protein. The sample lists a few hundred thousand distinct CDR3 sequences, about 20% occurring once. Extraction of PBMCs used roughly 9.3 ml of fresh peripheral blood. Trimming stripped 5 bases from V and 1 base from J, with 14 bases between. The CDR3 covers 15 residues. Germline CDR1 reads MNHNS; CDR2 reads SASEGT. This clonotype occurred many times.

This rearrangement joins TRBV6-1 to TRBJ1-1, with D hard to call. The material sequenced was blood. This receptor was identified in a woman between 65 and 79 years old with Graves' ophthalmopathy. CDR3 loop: CASSQNRVRNTEAFF. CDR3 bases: TGTGCCAGCAGTCAAAATAGGGTGCGGAACACTGAAGCTTTCTTT.